One and the same sample provided the 32 T cell receptor beta chains below, sequenced in a study of shared clonotypes between healthy human individuals. Clones were read by immunoSEQ multiplex PCR, and TCRdb kept only the in-frame ones, dropping some. Seen here are nearly 1,000,000 clones, over 60% observed once, and the top ten hold around 1.5%. What was sequenced was memory CD4+ T cells sorted from blood. Stated subset: CD45RA-negative fraction. The receptors shown here come from a man aged 18 to 30 in good health.

The chain is built from TRBV5-8 and TRBJ2-1, with D possibly TRBD1 on 6 matching bases. V was cut by 2 bases and J by 0 bases, with 12 bases left in between. The V gene's germline CDR1 is SGHTS and CDR2 YDEGEE. CDR3 length: 16 amino acids. This CDR3 is CASSLGQWSSYNEQFF. The CDR3, as DNA: TGTGCCAGCAGCTTAGGACAGTGGAGCTCCTACAATGAGCAGTTCTTC.

The chain uses TRBV5-1 and TRBJ2-7, with 8 nucleotides matching TRBD1. V was pared by 2 bases and J by 6 bases, with 7 bases of the junction left unmatched. CDR3 length: 14 amino acids. Germline V gene sequence: CDR1 SGHRS, CDR2 YFSETQ. The CDR3 DNA follows: TGCGCCAGCAGCTTAACGGCAGGGGGCACCGAGCAGTACTTC. This encodes CASSLTAGGTEQYF.

This chain joins TRBV5-1 and TRBJ1-4, with 7 bases identical to TRBD1. Germline values: CDR1 SGHRS, CDR2 YFSETQ. The CDR3 is made up of 15 amino acids. J lost 5 bases, V lost 6 bases, and 10 bases had no gene match. The DNA of the CDR3 is TGCGCCAGCACATTTACAGGGGCGATAAATGAAAAACTGTTTTTT. This gives the protein CASTFTGAINEKLFF.

CDR3 region: CASSLGAGQGASETQYF. The DNA for the CDR3 is TGTGCCAGCAGCTTAGGGGCGGGACAGGGGGCGAGTGAGACCCAGTACTTC. The V and J genes are TRBV11-2 and TRBJ2-5, with TRBD1 matching 12 bases. CDR1 is SGHAT and CDR2 is FQNNGV in the germline V gene. CDR3 length equals 17 residues. Losses at the gene ends were 1 base for V and 5 bases for J; bases not matched to a gene: 8.

The chain carries TRBV7-9 and TRBJ2-7; D assignment may be TRBD1 or TRBD2 (6 bases each). This CDR3 has 18 residues. V was cut by 4 bases and J by 5 bases, with 27 bases left in between. Germline assignment: CDR1 SEHNR and CDR2 FQNEAQ (reference sequence). The CDR3 nucleotides read TGTGCCAGCAGCTCCGGTGCCGCGGGGACACGAACCACCCACGAGCAGTACTTC. Protein: CASSSGAAGTRTTHEQYF.

The chain is built from TRBV18 and TRBJ2-7, with 8 bases lining up with TRBD1. Germline CDR1 and CDR2: KGHSH and LQKENI. This CDR3 spans 15 amino acids. The J segment lost 3 bases and the V segment lost 4 bases, leaving 8 bases of the junction unmatched. CDR3 bases: TGTGCCAGCTCACGAACGACAGGGGCGCTCTACGAGCAGTACTTC. Translating gives CASSRTTGALYEQYF.

This clone was counted a few times. The chain is built from TRBV5-1 and TRBJ2-1; no definite D call. The CDR3 covers 15 residues. The germline gives CDR1 SGHRS, CDR2 YFSETQ. V lost 0 bases and J lost 4, with 11 bases in between. The CDR3 sequence is CASSLDSIGYNEQFF. The CDR3 DNA sequence: TGCGCCAGCAGCTTGGACTCCATAGGGTACAATGAGCAGTTCTTC.

The chain carries TRBV28 and TRBJ1-2; TRBD1 agrees at 7 bases. CDR3 length equals 17 residues. With 0 bases clipped from V and 8 bases from J, the junction kept 15 bases outside the gene matches. CDR1 is MDHEN, CDR2 SYDVKM, per germline. CDR3 sequence (DNA): TGTGCCAGCAGTTTATGGGTTCCTCCCAAGGGGGCAGGCGGCTACACCTTC. Amino acid sequence: CASSLWVPPKGAGGYTF.

The CDR3 sequence is CATSRNIIQTGELFF. Written as DNA, the CDR3 is TGTGCCACCAGCAGAAATATTATCCAAACCGGGGAGCTGTTTTTT. The J gene is TRBJ2-2, the V gene TRBV15; D ambiguous. Trimming pared 2 bases from V and 5 bases from J, leaving 12 bases between. This CDR3 has 15 amino acids. CDR1 and CDR2 from the germline V gene are LNHNV and YYDKDF (reference sequence). Based on the CDR3 plus reference TRBV15 and TRBJ2-2, the full variable domain is DAMVIQNPRYQVTQFGKPVTLSCSQTLNHNVMYWYQQKSSQAPKLLFHYYDKDFNNEADTPDNFQSRRPNTSFCFLDIRSPGLGDTAMYLCATSRNIIQTGELFFGEGSRLTVL.

The rearrangement uses TRBV18 and TRBJ2-5; D ambiguous. This CDR3 is built from 14 residues. The germline V gene encodes CDR1 KGHSH and CDR2 LQKENI. V was pared by 3 bases and J by 0 bases, with 8 bases between. The CDR3 DNA follows: TGTGCCAGCTCACCCTGGACGGACCAAGAGACCCAGTACTTC. Protein product: CASSPWTDQETQYF.

The chain links TRBV28 to TRBJ2-7, with a tentative D call TRBD2 (5 bases). The CDR3 is 16 amino acids. Between the trimmed V and J ends, which lost 6 bases and 4 bases, there was a span of 22 bases. Germline values: CDR1 MDHEN, CDR2 SYDVKM. The CDR3: CASSLGAAGGLYEQYF. In DNA, the CDR3 is TGTGCCAGCAGCCTCGGTGCGGCGGGCGGACTGTACGAGCAGTACTTC.

This clone was recorded a few times. The rearrangement joins TRBV30 to TRBJ1-5, with D perhaps matching TRBD1 (5 bases). In germline, CDR1 is GTSNPN, CDR2 SVGIG (reference sequence). The CDR3 is 15 amino acids. V was trimmed by 1 base and J by 7 bases, leaving 17 bases between them. The CDR3 here is CAWSGGKTDRQPQHF. The DNA of the CDR3 is TGTGCCTGGAGTGGGGGTAAGACAGACCGACAGCCCCAGCATTTT.

This rearrangement joins TRBV5-1 to TRBJ1-5; D remains ambiguous. CDR3 size: 13 residues. Trimming took 4 bases from V and 10 from J, leaving 15 bases between them. Germline V gene lookup returns CDR1 SGHRS and CDR2 YFSETQ. The CDR3 sequence is CASSPGGPLPQHF. CDR3 DNA sequence: TGCGCCAGCAGCCCTGGCGGCCCTCTTCCCCAGCATTTT.

This clone has a handful of counts. The chain links TRBV5-1 to TRBJ1-5; tentative D call: TRBD1 (6 bases). The germline V gene has CDR1 SGHRS and CDR2 YFSETQ. The V end was cut by 4 bases, the J end by 7 bases, with 15 bases between. The CDR3 extends over 14 amino acids. In DNA form, the CDR3 reads TGCGCCAGCAGCCCTGGGACATCTGGGCAGCCCCAGCATTTT. The encoded protein is CASSPGTSGQPQHF.

The chain couples TRBV5-1 to TRBJ2-5; the D gene is possibly TRBD1 (5 bases). Trimming removed 0 bases from V and 1 base from J, with 7 bases in between. The germline CDR1 and CDR2 sequences are SGHRS and YFSETQ. The CDR3 totals 14 residues. The CDR3 region has the DNA TGCGCCAGCAGCTTGGTCACAGGCCAAGAGACCCAGTACTTC. It encodes CASSLVTGQETQYF.

V and J are TRBV11-2 and TRBJ2-5, with 8 bases that match TRBD1. CDR3 length: 14 residues. The V and J ends lost 1 base and 6 bases, in that order; junction bases with no gene match: 4. CDR1 SGHAT and CDR2 FQNNGV come from the germline V gene. Here the CDR3 DNA reads TGTGCCAGCAGCTTAGCAGGGGGCCGCCAGACCCAGTACTTC. This sequence encodes CASSLAGGRQTQYF.

The rearrangement uses TRBV15 and TRBJ2-7; weak D call: TRBD1 (8 bases). The CDR3 runs 13 residues. The germline gives CDR1 LNHNV, CDR2 YYDKDF (reference sequence). Trimming took off 8 bases at V and 1 base at J, with 12 bases between the two ends. CDR3 DNA sequence: TGTGCCACCGGGAGGGACAGGTCCTACGAGCAGTACTTC. Amino acids: CATGRDRSYEQYF.

The V gene is TRBV5-1, the J gene TRBJ2-1; 12 bases line up with TRBD2. CDR3 size: 16 residues. J gave up 7 bases and V 3 bases, and 8 bases lay outside the gene matches. Germline lookup yields CDR1 SGHRS and CDR2 YFSETQ. CDR3 bases: TGCGCCAGCAGCTATCTAGCGGGAGGGCCTGAGAATGAGCAGTTCTTC. Translation gives CASSYLAGGPENEQFF.

This chain links TRBV30 with TRBJ2-7; possibly TRBD1 or TRBD2 for D (6 bases each). V was trimmed by 5 bases and J by 1 base, leaving 15 bases between them. CDR3 length equals 14 residues. Per the germline V gene, CDR1 is GTSNPN and CDR2 is SVGIG (reference sequence). The CDR3: CAWGEGGKSYEQYF. Written as DNA, the CDR3 is TGTGCCTGGGGGGAAGGGGGGAAATCCTACGAGCAGTACTTC.

This clone has only one observation. This chain connects TRBV2 to TRBJ1-2, with unresolved D. Germline CDR1 reads SNHLY; CDR2 reads FYNNEI. This CDR3 is built from 14 residues. With 0 bases removed from V and 6 bases from J, the gap between germline ends came to 11 bases. DNA for the CDR3: TGTGCCAGCAGTGAAGCAGGGAAACAGAATGGCTACACCTTC. Residues: CASSEAGKQNGYTF.

This clone appeared a single time. Here the CDR3 DNA reads TGTGCCAGCAGCGTAGTGTGGGAGGGCCGCCGTGAGCAGTTCTTC. Encoded protein: CASSVVWEGRREQFF. The V gene is TRBV9, the J gene TRBJ2-1, with TRBD2 matching 7 bases. CDR3 length: 15 amino acids. In germline, CDR1 is SGDLS, CDR2 YYNGEE. V was clipped by 0 bases and J by 9 bases; unmatched bases: 9. The complete variable domain, with remaining parts taken from reference TRBV9 and TRBJ2-1, reads DSGVTQTPKHLITATGQRVTLRCSPRSGDLSVYWYQQSLDQGLQFLIQYYNGEERAKGNILERFSAQQFPDLHSELNLSSLELGDSALYFCASSVVWEGRREQFFGPGTRLTVL.

The chain carries TRBV5-1 and TRBJ2-6, with D possibly being TRBD2 (5 bases). CDR1 and CDR2 (germline): SGHRS, YFSETQ. This CDR3 spans 15 amino acids. Trimming took off 4 bases at V and 2 bases at J, with 10 bases between the two ends. This CDR3 is CASSPQEAGANVLTF. CDR3 in DNA: TGCGCCAGCAGCCCCCAGGAGGCTGGGGCCAACGTCCTGACTTTC.

Note on this clone: The same CDR3 arises from other DNA sequences in this sample as well. The rearrangement joins TRBV30 to TRBJ1-1; D gene uncertain. The CDR3 totals 13 residues. Trimming shortened V by 0 bases and J by 1 base, and 6 bases separated the two germline ends. Per germline, CDR1 GTSNPN and CDR2 SVGIG (reference sequence). CDR3 in DNA: TGTGCCTGGAGTGTAACCGCGAACACTGAAGCTTTCTTT. Translating it yields CAWSVTANTEAFF.

The rearrangement uses TRBV27 and TRBJ1-2; weak D call: TRBD1 (6 bases). Per germline, CDR1 MNHEY and CDR2 SMNVEV (reference sequence). This CDR3 region has 13 residues. V lost 3 bases and J 3 bases, leaving 8 bases between the germline ends. CDR3: CASSFGGYYGYTF. The CDR3 DNA reads as TGTGCCAGCAGTTTTGGGGGCTACTATGGCTACACCTTC.

In its sample, this clone was seen a few times. The V call is TRBV10-3, the J call TRBJ1-1; no reliable D call. Trimming took off 4 bases at V and 1 base at J, with 13 bases between the two ends. The CDR3 extends over 15 amino acids. Looked up from germline, CDR1 is ENHRY and CDR2 is SYGVKD. The CDR3 protein is CAISVAGGANTEAFF. The CDR3 nucleotides are TGTGCCATCAGTGTAGCTGGTGGTGCGAACACTGAAGCTTTCTTT.

The J gene is TRBJ2-7, the V gene TRBV6-1; D is unresolved. V was cut by 5 bases and J by 0 bases, with 14 bases left in between. This CDR3 spans 15 amino acids. The V gene's germline CDR1 is MNHNS and CDR2 SASEGT. The CDR3 region has the DNA TGTGCCAGCAGTACGAACCTAGGTCCCTCCTACGAGCAGTACTTC. This codes for CASSTNLGPSYEQYF.

V gene TRBV28 combines with J gene TRBJ1-1; D is possibly TRBD1 (5 bases). Deletions cut 2 bases from V and 6 bases from J, with 16 bases between. CDR3 length: 15 residues. The germline CDR1 and CDR2 sequences are MDHEN and SYDVKM. DNA for the CDR3: TGTGCCAGCAGTTTACCGGCCCAGGGACGGTCTGAAGCTTTCTTT. Encoded protein: CASSLPAQGRSEAFF.

This chain connects TRBV2 to TRBJ1-2, with TRBD1 as a possible D gene (6 bases). The V end was cut by 6 bases, the J end by 6 bases, with 14 bases between. The CDR3 loop spans 13 amino acids. Germline loops: CDR1 SNHLY, CDR2 FYNNEI. The CDR3 bases are TGTGCCAGCAGCTTGGGGGGGCTCGATGGCTACACCTTC. It codes for CASSLGGLDGYTF. Combining the CDR3 with reference TRBV2 and TRBJ1-2 gives the whole variable domain EPEVTQTPSHQVTQMGQEVILRCVPISNHLYFYWYRQILGQKVEFLVSFYNNEISEKSEIFDDQFSVERPDGSNFTLKIRSTKLEDSAMYFCASSLGGLDGYTFGSGTRLTVV.

This chain joins TRBV5-4 and TRBJ1-2; 11 bases are a match to TRBD1. V lost 4 bases to trimming and J lost 6 bases; unmatched junction nucleotides: 8. CDR3 length: 15 residues. The V gene's germline CDR1 is SGHNT and CDR2 YYREEE (reference sequence). The CDR3 sequence is CASSATGTGGDGYTF. CDR3 nucleotides: TGTGCCAGCAGCGCAACCGGGACAGGGGGAGATGGCTACACCTTC.

The chain has TRBV11-2 and TRBJ1-6; D remains unclear. Trimming left V 2 bases short and J 10 bases short, with 21 bases between. CDR3 length equals 17 residues. Germline V gene data show CDR1 as SGHAT and CDR2 as FQNNGV. The CDR3 coding sequence is TGTGCCAGCAGCTTATCTATCTTGGAGAGGCCTCTATCACCCCTCCACTTT. It encodes CASSLSILERPLSPLHF.

The chain carries TRBV28 and TRBJ1-4; D is unclear. Germline CDR1 is MDHEN and CDR2 is SYDVKM. The CDR3 has 14 amino acids. The V and J ends lost 6 bases and 0 bases respectively, with 8 bases between them. DNA of the CDR3: TGTGCCAGCAGGGCTCTTGCAACTAATGAAAAACTGTTTTTT. Amino acids: CASRALATNEKLFF.

V gene TRBV5-1 combines with J gene TRBJ2-2; the D is unclear. The CDR3 totals 15 residues. V was trimmed by 1 base and J by 0 bases, leaving 7 bases between them. CDR1 SGHRS and CDR2 YFSETQ come from the germline V gene. The CDR3 bases are TGCGCCAGCAGCTTGACCATCTCGAACACCGGGGAGCTGTTTTTT. Translating it yields CASSLTISNTGELFF. Together with reference TRBV5-1 and TRBJ2-2, the CDR3 gives the full variable domain: KAGVTQTPRYLIKTRGQQVTLSCSPISGHRSVSWYQQTPGQGLQFLFEYFSETQRNKGNFPGRFSGRQFSNSRSEMNVSTLELGDSALYLCASSLTISNTGELFFGEGSRLTVL.